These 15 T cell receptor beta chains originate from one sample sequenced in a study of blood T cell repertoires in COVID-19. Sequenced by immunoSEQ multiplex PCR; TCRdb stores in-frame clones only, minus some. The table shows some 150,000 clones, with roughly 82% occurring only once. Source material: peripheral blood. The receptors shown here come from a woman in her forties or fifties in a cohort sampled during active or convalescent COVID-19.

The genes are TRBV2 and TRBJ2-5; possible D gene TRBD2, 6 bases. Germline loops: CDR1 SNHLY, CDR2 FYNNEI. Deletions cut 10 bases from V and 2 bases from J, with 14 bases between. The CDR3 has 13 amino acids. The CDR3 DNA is TGTGCCACCCTCGGGGCGGGGCAAGAGACCCAGTACTTC. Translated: CATLGAGQETQYF. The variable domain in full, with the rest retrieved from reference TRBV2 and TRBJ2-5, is EPEVTQTPSHQVTQMGQEVILRCVPISNHLYFYWYRQILGQKVEFLVSFYNNEISEKSEIFDDQFSVERPDGSNFTLKIRSTKLEDSAMYFCATLGAGQETQYFGPGTRLLVL.

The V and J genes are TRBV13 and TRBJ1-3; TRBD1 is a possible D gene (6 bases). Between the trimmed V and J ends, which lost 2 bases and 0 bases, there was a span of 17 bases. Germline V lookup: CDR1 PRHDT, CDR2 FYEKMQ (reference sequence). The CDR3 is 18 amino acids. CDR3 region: CASSLPSDRPASGNTIYF. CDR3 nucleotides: TGTGCCAGCAGCTTACCTTCCGACAGGCCTGCCTCTGGAAACACCATATATTTT.

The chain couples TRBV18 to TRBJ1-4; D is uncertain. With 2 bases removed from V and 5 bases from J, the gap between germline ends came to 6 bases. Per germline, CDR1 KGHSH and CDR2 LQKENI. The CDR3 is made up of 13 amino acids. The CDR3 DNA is TGTGCCAGCTCACCAGGGGAGAATGAAAAACTGTTTTTT. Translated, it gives CASSPGENEKLFF.

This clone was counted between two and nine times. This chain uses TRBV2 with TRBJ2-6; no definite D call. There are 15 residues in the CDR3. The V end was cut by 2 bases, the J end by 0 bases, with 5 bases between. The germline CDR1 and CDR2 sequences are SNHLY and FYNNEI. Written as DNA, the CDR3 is TGTGCCAGCAGTGAAAAGAGCTCTGGGGCCAACGTCCTGACTTTC. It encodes CASSEKSSGANVLTF.

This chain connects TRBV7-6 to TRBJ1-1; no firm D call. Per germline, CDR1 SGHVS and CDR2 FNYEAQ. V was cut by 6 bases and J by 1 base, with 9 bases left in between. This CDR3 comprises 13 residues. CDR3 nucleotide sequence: TGTGCCAGCAGGGGCCAGACGAACACTGAAGCTTTCTTT. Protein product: CASRGQTNTEAFF.

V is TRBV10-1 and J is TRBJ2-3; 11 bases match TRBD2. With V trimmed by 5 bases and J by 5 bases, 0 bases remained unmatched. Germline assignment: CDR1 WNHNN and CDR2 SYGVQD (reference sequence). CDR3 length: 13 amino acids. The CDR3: CASSLAGGDTQYF. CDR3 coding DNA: TGCGCCAGCAGTCTAGCGGGGGGAGATACGCAGTATTTT.

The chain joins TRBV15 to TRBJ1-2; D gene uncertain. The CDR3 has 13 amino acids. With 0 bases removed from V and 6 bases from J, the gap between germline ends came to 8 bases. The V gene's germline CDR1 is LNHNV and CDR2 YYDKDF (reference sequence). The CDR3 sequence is CATSRDHGNGYTF. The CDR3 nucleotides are TGTGCCACCAGCAGAGATCACGGGAATGGCTACACCTTC.

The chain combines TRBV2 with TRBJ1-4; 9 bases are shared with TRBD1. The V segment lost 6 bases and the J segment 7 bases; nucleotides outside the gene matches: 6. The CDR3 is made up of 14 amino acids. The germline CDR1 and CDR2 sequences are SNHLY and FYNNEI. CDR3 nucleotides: TGTGCCAGCAGATACACAGGGGGCGTTGAAAAACTGTTTTTT. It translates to CASRYTGGVEKLFF.

The DNA for the CDR3 is TGTGCCAGCAGAGGGACTAGCGGGGATACGCAGTATTTT. It translates to CASRGTSGDTQYF. The chain recombines TRBV27 with TRBJ2-3; 12 positions agree with TRBD2. The V and J ends lost 6 bases and 6 bases, in that order; junction bases with no gene match: 1. Germline assignment: CDR1 MNHEY and CDR2 SMNVEV (reference sequence). This CDR3 comprises 13 residues.

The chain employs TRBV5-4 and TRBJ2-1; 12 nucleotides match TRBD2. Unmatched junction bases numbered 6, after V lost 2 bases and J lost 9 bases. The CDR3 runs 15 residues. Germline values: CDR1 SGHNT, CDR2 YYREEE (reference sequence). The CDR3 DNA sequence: TGTGCCAGCAGCTTACCTAGCGGGGGGGCCGGTGAGCAGTTCTTC. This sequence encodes CASSLPSGGAGEQFF. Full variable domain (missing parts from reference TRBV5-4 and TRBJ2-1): ETGVTQSPTHLIKTRGQQVTLRCSSQSGHNTVSWYQQALGQGPQFIFQYYREEENGRGNFPPRFSGLQFPNYSSELNVNALELDDSALYLCASSLPSGGAGEQFFGPGTRLTVL.

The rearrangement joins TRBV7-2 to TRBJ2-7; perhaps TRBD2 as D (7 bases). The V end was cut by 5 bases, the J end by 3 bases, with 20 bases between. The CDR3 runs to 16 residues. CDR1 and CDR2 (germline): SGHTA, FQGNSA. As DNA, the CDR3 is TGTGCCAGCAGCCCCGGGGGGCCCAGAAGTGTCTACGAGCAGTACTTC. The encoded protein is CASSPGGPRSVYEQYF.

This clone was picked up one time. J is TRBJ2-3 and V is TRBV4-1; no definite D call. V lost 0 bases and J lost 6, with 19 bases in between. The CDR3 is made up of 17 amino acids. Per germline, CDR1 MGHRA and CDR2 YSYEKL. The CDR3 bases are TGCGCCAGCAGCCAAGAGGTAGCCCCACTCCTCGTGGATACGCAGTATTTT. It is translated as CASSQEVAPLLVDTQYF.

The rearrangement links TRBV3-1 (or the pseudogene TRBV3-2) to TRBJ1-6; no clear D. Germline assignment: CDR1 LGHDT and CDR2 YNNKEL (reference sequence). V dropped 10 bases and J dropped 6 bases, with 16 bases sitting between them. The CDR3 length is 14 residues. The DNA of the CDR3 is TGTGCCATCCCTCTGGAGAGGCTTAATTCACCCCTCCACTTT. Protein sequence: CAIPLERLNSPLHF.

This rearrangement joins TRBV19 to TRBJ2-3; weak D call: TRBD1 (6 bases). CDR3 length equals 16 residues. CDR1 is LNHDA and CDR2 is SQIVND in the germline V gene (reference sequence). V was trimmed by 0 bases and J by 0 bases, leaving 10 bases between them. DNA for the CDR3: TGTGCCAGTAGTATAGATCAGGGGTTGAGCACAGATACGCAGTATTTT. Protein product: CASSIDQGLSTDTQYF.

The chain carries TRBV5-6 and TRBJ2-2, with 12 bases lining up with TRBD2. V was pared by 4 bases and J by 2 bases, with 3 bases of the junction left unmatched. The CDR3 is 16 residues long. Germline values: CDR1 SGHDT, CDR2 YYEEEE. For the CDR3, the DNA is TGTGCCAGCAGCCCTAGCGGGGGGGCCAACACCGGGGAGCTGTTTTTT. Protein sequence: CASSPSGGANTGELFF. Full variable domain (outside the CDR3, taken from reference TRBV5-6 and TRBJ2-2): DAGVTQSPTHLIKTRGQQVTLRCSPKSGHDTVSWYQQALGQGPQFIFQYYEEEERQRGNFPDRFSGHQFPNYSSELNVNALLLGDSALYLCASSPSGGANTGELFFGEGSRLTVL.